What follows are 7 T cell receptor beta chains derived from one specimen sequenced in a study of T cell responses to AZD1222 COVID-19 vaccine. Method: immunoSEQ multiplex PCR; TCRdb's copy keeps in-frame clones and lacks some. Among about 140,000 clones, about 90% were seen once, and the ten largest hold 7.5% to 9.5%. Sequenced here: peripheral blood, sampled 28 days after the second dose of the MenACWY control vaccine. Source of these receptors: an adult who received the MenACWY meningococcal vaccine as a control.

The rearrangement links TRBV7-3 to TRBJ1-1, with 7 bases identical to TRBD1. CDR3 length: 13 residues. Germline V gives CDR1 SGHTA, CDR2 FQGTGA. Trimming cost V 5 bases and J 8 bases; bases outside gene matches: 8. CDR3 amino acids: CASSIQTGTEAFF. CDR3 coding DNA: TGTGCCAGCAGCATCCAGACAGGGACGGAAGCTTTCTTT.

A few counts support this clone. V and J are TRBV24-1 and TRBJ2-7, with 7 bases that match TRBD1. V shed 3 bases, J shed 1 base, and the junction held 5 bases outside the gene matches. The germline V gene has CDR1 KGHDR and CDR2 SFDVKD. The CDR3 loop spans 15 amino acids. This CDR3 is CATSDPTTGSYEQYF. Written as DNA, the CDR3 is TGTGCCACCAGTGATCCGACGACAGGGTCCTACGAGCAGTACTTC.

The table lists this clone with a count of one. The V and J genes are TRBV5-1 and TRBJ2-7, with 7 bases that match TRBD2. CDR1 and CDR2 (germline): SGHRS, YFSETQ. The junction had 24 bases not matched to a gene; V was cut back by 2 bases and J by 7 bases. The CDR3 has 19 residues. CDR3 sequence: CASSLEVRVLLAFSGEQYF. CDR3 nucleotide sequence: TGCGCCAGCAGCTTAGAGGTCCGGGTCCTACTAGCGTTCTCGGGTGAGCAGTACTTC.

V gene TRBV18 combines with J gene TRBJ2-7; 12 bases are shared with TRBD1. This CDR3 is built from 15 residues. V lost 4 bases to trimming and J lost 6 bases; unmatched junction nucleotides: 7. From germline, CDR1 is KGHSH and CDR2 LQKENI. CDR3 residues: CASSRSGTGGAEQYF. The CDR3 nucleotides are TGTGCCAGCTCACGATCCGGGACAGGGGGCGCCGAGCAGTACTTC.

The chain recombines TRBV19 with TRBJ2-5, with a weak D call TRBD2 (7 bases). The V end lost 5 bases, the J end lost 5 bases, and 21 bases lay between the germline ends. This CDR3 spans 16 amino acids. Germline V gives CDR1 LNHDA, CDR2 SQIVND (reference sequence). CDR3 DNA: TGTGCCAGTAGTGCCTTCTACCAGGGGAGGGGGGAGACCCAGTACTTC. Protein: CASSAFYQGRGETQYF.

The V and J genes are TRBV24-1 and TRBJ1-5, with TRBD1 identical over 11 bases. Germline values: CDR1 KGHDR, CDR2 SFDVKD. The CDR3 runs to 18 residues. J was trimmed by 3 bases and V by 1 base; bases with no gene match: 7. In nucleotides, the CDR3 is TGTGCCACCAGTGATTTCGGACAGGGGGCCACGGCCAATCAGCCCCAGCATTTT. Its translation is CATSDFGQGATANQPQHF.

The V gene is TRBV27, the J gene TRBJ1-4; D may be TRBD1 (5 bases). This CDR3 is built from 16 residues. V was cut by 6 bases and J by 8 bases, with 22 bases left in between. Germline V lookup: CDR1 MNHEY, CDR2 SMNVEV (reference sequence). CDR3 in amino acids: CASSSRGGTAREKLFF. The CDR3 DNA reads as TGTGCCAGCAGCTCCCGCGGGGGTACGGCTCGAGAAAAACTGTTTTTT.